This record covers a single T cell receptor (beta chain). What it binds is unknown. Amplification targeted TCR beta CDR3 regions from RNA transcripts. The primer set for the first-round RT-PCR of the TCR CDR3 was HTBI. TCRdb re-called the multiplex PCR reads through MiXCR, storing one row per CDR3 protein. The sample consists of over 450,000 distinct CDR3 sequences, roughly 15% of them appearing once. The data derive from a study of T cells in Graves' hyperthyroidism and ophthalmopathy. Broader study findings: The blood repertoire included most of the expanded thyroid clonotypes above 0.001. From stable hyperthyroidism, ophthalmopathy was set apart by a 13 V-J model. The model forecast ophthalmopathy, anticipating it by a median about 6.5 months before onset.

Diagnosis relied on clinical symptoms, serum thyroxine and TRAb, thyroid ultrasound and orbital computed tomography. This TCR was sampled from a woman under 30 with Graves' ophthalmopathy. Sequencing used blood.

The CDR3 DNA sequence: TGTGCCAGCAGTTTTACCGGGGTTTCACCCCTCCACTTT. Translated: CASSFTGVSPLHF. J is TRBJ1-6 and V is TRBV12-3 or TRBV12-4; D gene unclear. The CDR3 spans 13 residues. V lost 3 bases, J lost 9 bases, and 9 bases lay in between.